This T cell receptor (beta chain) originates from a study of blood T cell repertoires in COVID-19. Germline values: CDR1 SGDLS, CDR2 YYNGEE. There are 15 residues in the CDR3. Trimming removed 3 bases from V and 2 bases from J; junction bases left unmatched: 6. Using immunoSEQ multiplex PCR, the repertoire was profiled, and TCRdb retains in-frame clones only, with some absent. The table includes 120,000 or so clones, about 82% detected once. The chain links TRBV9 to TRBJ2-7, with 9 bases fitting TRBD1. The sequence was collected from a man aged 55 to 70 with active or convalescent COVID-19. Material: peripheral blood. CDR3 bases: TGTGCCAGCAGCGCGGGGGGACAGGGACCCTACGAGCAGTACTTC. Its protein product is CASSAGGQGPYEQYF.